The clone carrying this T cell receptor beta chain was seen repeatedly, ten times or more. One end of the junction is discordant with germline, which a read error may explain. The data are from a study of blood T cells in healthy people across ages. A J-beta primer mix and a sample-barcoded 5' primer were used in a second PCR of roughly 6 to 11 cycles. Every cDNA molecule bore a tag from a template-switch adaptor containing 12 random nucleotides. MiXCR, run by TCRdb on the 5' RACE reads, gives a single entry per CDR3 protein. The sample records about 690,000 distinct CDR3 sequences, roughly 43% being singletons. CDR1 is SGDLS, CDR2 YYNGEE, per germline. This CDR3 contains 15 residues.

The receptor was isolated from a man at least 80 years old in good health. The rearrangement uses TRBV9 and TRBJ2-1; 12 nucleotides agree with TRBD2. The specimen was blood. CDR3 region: CASSALAGGSNEQFF. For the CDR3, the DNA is TGCGCCAGCAGCGCCCTAGCGGGAGGGTCCAATGAGCAGTTCTTC.